These T cell receptor beta chains were read from a single sample in a study of early T cells in non-severe SARS-CoV-2 infection. MiXCR, applied by TCRdb to the 5' RACE reads, yields one record per CDR3 protein. Of tens of thousands of distinct CDR3 sequences in the sample, around 12% were seen once. Material: whole blood, obtained at baseline. These receptors originate from an adult who was a healthcare worker with PCR-confirmed SARS-CoV-2 infection or an uninfected control (not recorded which). The donor label of this sample is uncertain. The CDR3 runs from the conserved cysteine through the conserved F or W. A D gene is named only where the DNA matches it firmly. A row's size may be missing; if present it is once, few, many or a size class.

abundance: NA
j_gene: TRBJ1-5
v_gene: TRBV9
d_gene: TRBD1
CDR3nt: TGTGCCAGCAGCCCGCGGACAGGGGGCAATCAGCCCCAGCATTTT
CDR3aa: CASSPRTGGNQPQHF

abundance: many
j_gene: TRBJ1-2
v_gene: TRBV5-5
d_gene: TRBD1
CDR3nt: TGTGCCAGCAGCTTTCCGCCATCCGGGACAGCCATTAACTATGGCTACACCTTC
CDR3aa: CASSFPPSGTAINYGYTF

abundance: few
j_gene: TRBJ1-2
v_gene: TRBV12-3/TRBV12-4
d_gene: NA
CDR3nt: TGTGCCAGCACATCCCGGGAGTATGGCTACACCTTC
CDR3aa: CASTSREYGYTF

abundance: few
j_gene: TRBJ2-1
v_gene: TRBV11-2
d_gene: NA
CDR3nt: TGTGCCAGCAGCTTACGGGGCGGGGCCTCCTACAATGAGCAGTTCTTC
CDR3aa: CASSLRGGASYNEQFF

abundance: few
j_gene: TRBJ1-2
v_gene: TRBV6-4
d_gene: NA
CDR3nt: TGTGCCAGCATTTTCGGCAAGCCTTTTCACTATGGCTACACCTTC
CDR3aa: CASIFGKPFHYGYTF

abundance: few
j_gene: TRBJ2-3
v_gene: TRBV6-6
d_gene: TRBD1
CDR3nt: TGTGCCAGCAGTTCCACAGGGGGCTCGAAAGATACGCAGTATTTT
CDR3aa: CASSSTGGSKDTQYF

abundance: few
j_gene: TRBJ2-1
v_gene: TRBV5-5
d_gene: NA
CDR3nt: TGTGCCAGCAGCCACTTAAGCGATGAGCAGTTCTTC
CDR3aa: CASSHLSDEQFF

abundance: NA
j_gene: TRBJ2-3
v_gene: TRBV7-6
d_gene: TRBD2
CDR3nt: TGTGCCAGCAGCTTTGGCCGACTAGCGGGGGGCAGCACAGATACGCAGTATTTT
CDR3aa: CASSFGRLAGGSTDTQYF

abundance: few
j_gene: TRBJ1-1
v_gene: TRBV30
d_gene: TRBD1
CDR3nt: TGTGCCTGGAGTGCAGACAGGGACACTGAAGCTTTCTTT
CDR3aa: CAWSADRDTEAFF

abundance: NA
j_gene: TRBJ2-5
v_gene: TRBV5-4
d_gene: NA
CDR3nt: TGTGCCAGCACCCTAGAGAAAGGGACCAAATCGGAGACCCAGTACTTC
CDR3aa: CASTLEKGTKSETQYF

abundance: few
j_gene: TRBJ1-6
v_gene: TRBV21-1
d_gene: NA
CDR3nt: TGTGCCAGGACCGGGACATCGGTTTTCGTTAATTCACCCCTCCACTTT
CDR3aa: CARTGTSVFVNSPLHF

abundance: few
j_gene: TRBJ2-5
v_gene: TRBV20-1
d_gene: NA
CDR3nt: TGCAGTGCTAGACGAGGGGGATCACAAGAGACCCAGTACTTC
CDR3aa: CSARRGGSQETQYF

abundance: NA
j_gene: TRBJ2-4
v_gene: TRBV5-1
d_gene: TRBD1
CDR3nt: TGCGCCAGCAGCGCCAGGACAGGGGGGAACATTCAGTACTTC
CDR3aa: CASSARTGGNIQYF

abundance: few
j_gene: TRBJ2-1
v_gene: TRBV7-8
d_gene: NA
CDR3nt: TGTGCCAGCAGCTACACGAACAACCGTCCGGGGTACAATGAGCAGTTCTTC
CDR3aa: CASSYTNNRPGYNEQFF

abundance: few
j_gene: TRBJ1-1
v_gene: TRBV6-5
d_gene: TRBD1
CDR3nt: TGTGCCAGCAGACCCGGGACAGACACTGAAGCTTTCTTT
CDR3aa: CASRPGTDTEAFF

abundance: NA
j_gene: TRBJ2-1
v_gene: TRBV19
d_gene: NA
CDR3nt: TGTGCCACTACCTTCTCTGACGGGAGCGATGAGCAGTTCTTC
CDR3aa: CATTFSDGSDEQFF

abundance: NA
j_gene: TRBJ2-1
v_gene: TRBV27
d_gene: NA
CDR3nt: TGTGCCAGCAGTTTATTGGGGGATGAGCAGTTCTTC
CDR3aa: CASSLLGDEQFF

abundance: NA
j_gene: TRBJ2-3
v_gene: TRBV2
d_gene: NA
CDR3nt: TGTGCCAGCAGTAGCGACACAGATACGCAGTATTTT
CDR3aa: CASSSDTDTQYF

abundance: NA
j_gene: TRBJ2-3
v_gene: TRBV19
d_gene: NA
CDR3nt: TGTGCCACTTCTCCCGGGCGTCAGGATACGCAGTATTTT
CDR3aa: CATSPGRQDTQYF

abundance: NA
j_gene: TRBJ1-2
v_gene: TRBV6-6
d_gene: TRBD1
CDR3nt: TGTGCCAGCAGTTACTCGTCAGGGGGCCTCGAAGGCTACGCCTTC
CDR3aa: CASSYSSGGLEGYAF

abundance: NA
j_gene: TRBJ2-3
v_gene: TRBV29-1
d_gene: TRBD2
CDR3nt: TGCAGCCTTACTAGCGGGGGATCAGATACGCAGTATTTT
CDR3aa: CSLTSGGSDTQYF

abundance: NA
j_gene: TRBJ2-2
v_gene: TRBV4-1
d_gene: NA
CDR3nt: TGCGCCAGCAGTCCGCGCGCGAACACCGGGGAGCTGTTTTTT
CDR3aa: CASSPRANTGELFF

abundance: NA
j_gene: TRBJ2-3
v_gene: TRBV6-5
d_gene: TRBD2
CDR3nt: TGTGCCAGCAGGACTAGCGGAGGTACAGATACGCAGTATTTT
CDR3aa: CASRTSGGTDTQYF

abundance: NA
j_gene: TRBJ1-2
v_gene: TRBV6-1
d_gene: TRBD1
CDR3nt: TGTGCCAGCAGTGGCGGGACAGGGGGACTAAATGGCTACACCTTC
CDR3aa: CASSGGTGGLNGYTF

abundance: NA
j_gene: TRBJ1-1
v_gene: TRBV29-1
d_gene: TRBD1
CDR3nt: TGCAGCGTCGCGGGACAGGCCAACACTGAAGCTTTCTTT
CDR3aa: CSVAGQANTEAFF

abundance: few
j_gene: TRBJ2-1
v_gene: TRBV5-1
d_gene: NA
CDR3nt: TGCGCCAGCAGCTCCGGGGCCCGTTTCAATGAGCAGTTCTTC
CDR3aa: CASSSGARFNEQFF

abundance: many
j_gene: TRBJ1-2
v_gene: TRBV6-6
d_gene: NA
CDR3nt: TGTGCCAGCAGTTCCCCGACAGGTGATGGCTACACCTTC
CDR3aa: CASSSPTGDGYTF

abundance: few
j_gene: TRBJ2-3
v_gene: TRBV4-1
d_gene: NA
CDR3nt: TGCGCCAGCAGCCAAGACGGGGACCCCCGCACAGATACGCAGTATTTT
CDR3aa: CASSQDGDPRTDTQYF

abundance: few
j_gene: TRBJ2-5
v_gene: TRBV20-1
d_gene: TRBD2
CDR3nt: TGCAGTGCTAGTCTTGCGGGGGGGCCAATTGAGACCCAGTACTTC
CDR3aa: CSASLAGGPIETQYF

abundance: few
j_gene: TRBJ2-2
v_gene: TRBV2
d_gene: NA
CDR3nt: TGTGCCAGCGGAATTGGGGGATCGACCACCGGGGAGCTGTTTTTT
CDR3aa: CASGIGGSTTGELFF

abundance: NA
j_gene: TRBJ2-2
v_gene: TRBV7-7
d_gene: NA
CDR3nt: TGTGCCAGCAGCTTAGAGCCGCGTGGTACCGGGGAGCTGTTTTTT
CDR3aa: CASSLEPRGTGELFF

abundance: NA
j_gene: TRBJ1-5
v_gene: TRBV30
d_gene: NA
CDR3nt: TGTGCCTGGAGTGTAGGGAGACAGCCCCAGCATTTT
CDR3aa: CAWSVGRQPQHF

abundance: NA
j_gene: TRBJ2-3
v_gene: TRBV20-1
d_gene: NA
CDR3nt: TGCAGTGCGCACCCAGGGCGCACAGATACGCAGTATTTT
CDR3aa: CSAHPGRTDTQYF

abundance: few
j_gene: TRBJ1-1
v_gene: TRBV27
d_gene: NA
CDR3nt: TGTGCCAGCAGTTTGAGACAGATGAACACTGAAGCTTTCTTT
CDR3aa: CASSLRQMNTEAFF

abundance: many
j_gene: TRBJ1-6
v_gene: TRBV10-2
d_gene: TRBD1
CDR3nt: TGCGCCAGCAGTGAGCCCGGGACAGGTACCTCACCCCTCCACTTT
CDR3aa: CASSEPGTGTSPLHF

abundance: NA
j_gene: TRBJ2-3
v_gene: TRBV5-4
d_gene: TRBD2
CDR3nt: TGTGCCAGCAGCGCTAGACTAGCGGGGGGAGTGGATACGCAGTATTTT
CDR3aa: CASSARLAGGVDTQYF

abundance: few
j_gene: TRBJ2-5
v_gene: TRBV7-3
d_gene: NA
CDR3nt: TGTGCCAGCAGCTTAACCGGGACAACCCAGGGAGAGACCCAGTACTTC
CDR3aa: CASSLTGTTQGETQYF

abundance: few
j_gene: TRBJ1-2
v_gene: TRBV2
d_gene: NA
CDR3nt: TGTGCCAGCAGTGTTTTGTTGGACGGAACCCCCCCTATTGGCTACACCTTC
CDR3aa: CASSVLLDGTPPIGYTF

abundance: NA
j_gene: TRBJ2-3
v_gene: TRBV18
d_gene: NA
CDR3nt: TGTGCCAGCTCACCAGGGGGCGGCGCAGATACGCAGTATTTT
CDR3aa: CASSPGGGADTQYF

abundance: NA
j_gene: TRBJ2-2
v_gene: TRBV24-1
d_gene: NA
CDR3nt: TGTGCCACCAGTGAACGGGCGAACACCGGGGAGCTGTTTTTT
CDR3aa: CATSERANTGELFF

abundance: many
j_gene: TRBJ1-1
v_gene: TRBV5-1
d_gene: NA
CDR3nt: TGCGCCAGCAGCTTGGGGCAGAAGAACACTGAAGCTTTCTTT
CDR3aa: CASSLGQKNTEAFF

abundance: many
j_gene: TRBJ1-1
v_gene: TRBV12-3/TRBV12-4
d_gene: TRBD1
CDR3nt: TGTGCCAGCAGCCGGGACAGGGTGAACACTGAAGCTTTCTTT
CDR3aa: CASSRDRVNTEAFF

abundance: NA
j_gene: TRBJ2-5
v_gene: TRBV7-2
d_gene: NA
CDR3nt: TGTGCCAGCAGCTCCAGGACTCAAAGGGAGACCCAGTACTTC
CDR3aa: CASSSRTQRETQYF

abundance: NA
j_gene: TRBJ1-1
v_gene: TRBV5-5
d_gene: TRBD1
CDR3nt: TGTGCCAGCAGCTCGCTTGACAGGGGGACTGAAGCTTTCTTT
CDR3aa: CASSSLDRGTEAFF

abundance: many
j_gene: TRBJ1-2
v_gene: TRBV20-1
d_gene: NA
CDR3nt: TGCAGTCCTAACCCAAACGACGGAATAAACTATGGCTACACCTTC
CDR3aa: CSPNPNDGINYGYTF

abundance: few
j_gene: TRBJ2-5
v_gene: TRBV9
d_gene: TRBD1
CDR3nt: TGTGCCAGCAGCTCCGGGACAGGGTTGGAGACCCAGTACTTC
CDR3aa: CASSSGTGLETQYF

abundance: NA
j_gene: TRBJ1-1
v_gene: TRBV7-9
d_gene: NA
CDR3nt: TGTGCCAGCAGCCCCCGGGGCGCTGAAGCTTTCTTT
CDR3aa: CASSPRGAEAFF

abundance: many
j_gene: TRBJ1-3
v_gene: TRBV7-9
d_gene: NA
CDR3nt: TGTGCCAGCAGCTTGGGGGACATCCTATATTTT
CDR3aa: CASSLGDILYF

abundance: few
j_gene: TRBJ1-2
v_gene: TRBV7-9
d_gene: TRBD1
CDR3nt: TGTGCCAGCAGCCTATATCCGGGACAGGGGGACTATGGCTACACCTTC
CDR3aa: CASSLYPGQGDYGYTF

abundance: few
j_gene: TRBJ2-1
v_gene: TRBV27
d_gene: TRBD2
CDR3nt: TGTGCCAGCCGGACTAGCGGGGGGGCCCTCTCCTACAATGAGCAGTTCTTC
CDR3aa: CASRTSGGALSYNEQFF

abundance: NA
j_gene: TRBJ2-3
v_gene: TRBV30
d_gene: NA
CDR3nt: TGTGCCTGGAGCCGTAGAGATACGCAGTATTTT
CDR3aa: CAWSRRDTQYF

abundance: NA
j_gene: TRBJ1-4
v_gene: TRBV6-5
d_gene: TRBD1
CDR3nt: TGTGCCAGCAAGGGCTCGGGACAGCGACTTAATGAAAAACTGTTTTTT
CDR3aa: CASKGSGQRLNEKLFF

abundance: NA
j_gene: TRBJ2-5
v_gene: TRBV2
d_gene: NA
CDR3nt: TGTGCCAGCAGACAGGGAGAGACCCAGTACTTC
CDR3aa: CASRQGETQYF

abundance: NA
j_gene: TRBJ2-1
v_gene: TRBV11-2
d_gene: NA
CDR3nt: TGTGCCAGCAGCCGGACAAGAGTGGATGAGCAGTTCTTC
CDR3aa: CASSRTRVDEQFF

abundance: NA
j_gene: TRBJ1-5
v_gene: TRBV4-1
d_gene: NA
CDR3nt: TGCGCCAGCAGCCCCCGGGCAGGGGTTGGCAATCAGCCCCAGCATTTT
CDR3aa: CASSPRAGVGNQPQHF

abundance: few
j_gene: TRBJ1-2
v_gene: TRBV7-8
d_gene: TRBD1
CDR3nt: TGTGCCAGCAGACCGACGACAGGGGGCGGAGATGGCTACACCTTC
CDR3aa: CASRPTTGGGDGYTF

abundance: many
j_gene: TRBJ2-5
v_gene: TRBV25-1
d_gene: NA
CDR3nt: TGTGCCAGCAGTGAATCAAGGGCCTCGGAGGAGACCCAGTACTTC
CDR3aa: CASSESRASEETQYF

abundance: many
j_gene: TRBJ2-3
v_gene: TRBV12-3/TRBV12-4
d_gene: TRBD1
CDR3nt: TGTGCCAGCAGTCCAGGGGGCTTCACAGATACGCAGTATTTT
CDR3aa: CASSPGGFTDTQYF

abundance: few
j_gene: TRBJ2-2
v_gene: TRBV11-3
d_gene: NA
CDR3nt: TGTGCCAGCAGCCATCAGGGAGCCGGGGAGCTGTTTTTT
CDR3aa: CASSHQGAGELFF

abundance: many
j_gene: TRBJ1-6
v_gene: TRBV7-8
d_gene: TRBD1
CDR3nt: TGTGCCAGCAGCCAAGGACAGGGAAACAATTCACCCCTCCACTTT
CDR3aa: CASSQGQGNNSPLHF